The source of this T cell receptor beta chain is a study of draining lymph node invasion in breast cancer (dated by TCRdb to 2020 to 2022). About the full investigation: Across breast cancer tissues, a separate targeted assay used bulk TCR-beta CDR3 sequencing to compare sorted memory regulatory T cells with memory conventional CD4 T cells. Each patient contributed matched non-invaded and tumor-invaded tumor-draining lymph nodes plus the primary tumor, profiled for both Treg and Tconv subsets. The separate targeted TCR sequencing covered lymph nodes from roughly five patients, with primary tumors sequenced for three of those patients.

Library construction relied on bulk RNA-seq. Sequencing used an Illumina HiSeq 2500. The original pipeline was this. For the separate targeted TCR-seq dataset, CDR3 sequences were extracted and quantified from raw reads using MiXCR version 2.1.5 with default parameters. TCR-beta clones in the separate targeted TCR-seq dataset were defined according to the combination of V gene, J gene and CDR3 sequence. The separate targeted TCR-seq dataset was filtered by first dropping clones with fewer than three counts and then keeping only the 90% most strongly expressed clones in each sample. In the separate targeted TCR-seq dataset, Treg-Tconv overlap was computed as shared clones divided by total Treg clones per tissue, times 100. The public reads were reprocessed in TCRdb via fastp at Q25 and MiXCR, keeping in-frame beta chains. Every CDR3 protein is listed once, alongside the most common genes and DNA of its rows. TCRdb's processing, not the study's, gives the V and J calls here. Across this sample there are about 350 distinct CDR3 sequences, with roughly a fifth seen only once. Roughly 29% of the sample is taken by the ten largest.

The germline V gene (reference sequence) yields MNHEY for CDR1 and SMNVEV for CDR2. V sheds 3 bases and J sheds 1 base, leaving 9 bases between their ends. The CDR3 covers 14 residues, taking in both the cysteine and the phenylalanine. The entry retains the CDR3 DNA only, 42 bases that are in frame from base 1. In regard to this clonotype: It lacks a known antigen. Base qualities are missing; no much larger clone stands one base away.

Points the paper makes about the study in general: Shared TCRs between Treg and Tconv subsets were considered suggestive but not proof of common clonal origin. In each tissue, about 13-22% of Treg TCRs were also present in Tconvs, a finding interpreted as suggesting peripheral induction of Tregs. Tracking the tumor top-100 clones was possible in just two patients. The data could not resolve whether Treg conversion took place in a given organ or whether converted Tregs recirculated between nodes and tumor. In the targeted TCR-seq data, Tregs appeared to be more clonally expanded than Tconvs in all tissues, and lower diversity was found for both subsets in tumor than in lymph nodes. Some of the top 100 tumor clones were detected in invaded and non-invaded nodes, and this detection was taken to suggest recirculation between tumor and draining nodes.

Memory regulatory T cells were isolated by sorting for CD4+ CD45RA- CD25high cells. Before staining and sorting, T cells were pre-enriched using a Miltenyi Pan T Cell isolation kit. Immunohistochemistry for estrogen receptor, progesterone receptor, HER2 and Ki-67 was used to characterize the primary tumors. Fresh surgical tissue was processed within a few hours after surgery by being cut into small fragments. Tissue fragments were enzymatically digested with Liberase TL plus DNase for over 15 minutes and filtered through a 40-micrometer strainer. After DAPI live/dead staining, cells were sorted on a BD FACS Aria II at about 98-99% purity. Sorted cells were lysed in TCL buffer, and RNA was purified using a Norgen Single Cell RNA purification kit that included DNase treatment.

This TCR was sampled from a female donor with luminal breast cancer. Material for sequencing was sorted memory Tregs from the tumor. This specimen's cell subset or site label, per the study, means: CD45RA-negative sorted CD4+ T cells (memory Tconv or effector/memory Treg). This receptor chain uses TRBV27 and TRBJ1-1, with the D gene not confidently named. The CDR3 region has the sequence CASSFRRTNTEAFF. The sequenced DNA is TGTGCCAGCAGTTTCAGACGGACGAACACTGAAGCTTTCTTT.